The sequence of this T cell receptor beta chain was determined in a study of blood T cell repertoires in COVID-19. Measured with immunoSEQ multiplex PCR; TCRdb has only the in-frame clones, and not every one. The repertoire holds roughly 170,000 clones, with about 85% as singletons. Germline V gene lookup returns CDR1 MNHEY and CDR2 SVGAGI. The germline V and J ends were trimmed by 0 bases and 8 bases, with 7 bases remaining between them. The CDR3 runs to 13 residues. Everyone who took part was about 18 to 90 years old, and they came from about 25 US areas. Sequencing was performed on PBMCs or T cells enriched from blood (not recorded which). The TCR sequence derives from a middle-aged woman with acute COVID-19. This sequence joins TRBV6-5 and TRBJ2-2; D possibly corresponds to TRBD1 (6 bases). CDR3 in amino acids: CASSYSGQGELFF. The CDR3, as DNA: TGTGCCAGCAGTTACTCCGGACAGGGGGAGCTGTTTTTT.